Listed below are T cell receptor beta chains from one sample, sequenced in a study of CD8 T cells in ankylosing spondylitis. TCRdb reanalysed the 5' RACE reads using MiXCR and keeps one entry per CDR3 protein. The table records 450,000 to 550,000 distinct CDR3 sequences, about 5.2% of them present only once. Sequencing input: blood, either unsorted or a sorted T cell fraction (not recorded which). The receptors were gathered from a male donor with ankylosing spondylitis. Both conserved end residues are part of each CDR3. The D gene is left open where the match is weak. Some rows have no size entry. The others give once, few or many, or a class for an expanded clone.

-,TRBV5-1,TRBJ1-1,-,CASSLVGVRENTEAFF,TGCGCCAGCAGCTTGGTGGGGGTAAGGGAGAACACTGAAGCTTTCTTT
-,TRBV12-3/TRBV12-4,TRBJ2-5,TRBD1,CASSTTGGTETQYF,TGTGCCAGCAGTACGACAGGGGGCACGGAGACCCAGTACTTC
-,TRBV4-3,TRBJ2-2,-,CASSRGQAGFVAGELFF,TGCGCCAGCAGCCGAGGACAAGCGGGTTTCGTGGCCGGGGAGCTGTTTTTT
few,TRBV28,TRBJ1-1,-,CASKGPARSEAFF,TGTGCCAGCAAGGGTCCGGCCCGGAGTGAAGCTTTCTTT
many,TRBV5-1,TRBJ1-1,TRBD1,CASSLDRGNTEAFF,TGCGCCAGCAGCTTGGACAGGGGGAACACTGAAGCTTTCTTT
many,TRBV6-2/TRBV6-3,TRBJ1-1,-,CASSLTHPGARAFF,TGTGCCAGCAGCCTTACCCATCCCGGGGCACGAGCTTTCTTT
many,TRBV20-1,TRBJ1-2,-,CSARGETGLSYTF,TGCAGTGCTAGAGGCGAGACAGGCCTCAGCTACACCTTC
many,TRBV7-2,TRBJ2-7,TRBD1,CASSPDRGSYEQYF,TGTGCCAGCAGCCCCGACAGGGGCTCCTACGAGCAGTACTTC
many,TRBV7-2,TRBJ1-2,-,CASSLMAGVYYGYTF,TGTGCCAGCAGCTTAATGGCAGGAGTATACTATGGCTACACCTTC
many,TRBV7-2,TRBJ1-4,-,CASSSGATNEKLFF,TGTGCCAGCAGCTCAGGAGCAACTAATGAAAAACTGTTTTTT
many,TRBV28,TRBJ1-1,-,CASREGVTEAFF,TGTGCCAGCAGGGAAGGGGTCACTGAAGCTTTCTTT
few,TRBV5-1,TRBJ2-3,TRBD1,CASSSAGGSSTDTQYF,TGCGCCAGCAGCTCAGCAGGGGGCTCAAGCACAGATACGCAGTATTTT
many,TRBV4-2,TRBJ1-5,-,CASSQELVTNNQPQHF,TGTGCCAGCAGCCAAGAGCTCGTAACAAATAATCAGCCCCAGCATTTT
many,TRBV12-3/TRBV12-4,TRBJ2-2,-,CASSLAPGLAGELFF,TGTGCCAGCAGTTTGGCCCCGGGGCTGGCCGGGGAGCTGTTTTTT
-,TRBV20-1,TRBJ1-4,TRBD1,CSAQGDLAEKLFF,TGCAGTGCTCAGGGGGACCTCGCTGAAAAACTGTTTTTT
many,TRBV6-2/TRBV6-3,TRBJ2-4,-,CASSYPRSVAKNIQYF,TGTGCCAGCAGTTACCCCCGCAGTGTAGCCAAAAACATTCAGTACTTC
many,TRBV20-1,TRBJ2-1,TRBD1,CSARSRQGSSYNEQFF,TGCAGTGCTAGGTCCCGACAGGGCAGCTCCTACAATGAGCAGTTCTTC
many,TRBV12-3/TRBV12-4,TRBJ1-5,TRBD1,CASASGTDSNQPQHF,TGTGCCAGCGCTTCCGGGACAGATAGCAATCAGCCCCAGCATTTT
many,TRBV28,TRBJ2-1,-,CASSLLAYSLSGEQFF,TGTGCCAGCAGTTTACTAGCATATTCACTGTCGGGTGAGCAGTTCTTC
many,TRBV3-1,TRBJ2-5,TRBD1,CASSPGQAQYF,TGTGCCAGCAGCCCCGGACAGGCGCAGTACTTC
many,TRBV20-1,TRBJ2-2,-,CSARVTRGELFF,TGCAGTGCAAGAGTCACAAGGGGGGAGCTGTTTTTT
many,TRBV20-1,TRBJ1-2,TRBD1,CSAYTPGRGGYTF,TGCAGTGCTTATACTCCTGGCAGGGGGGGCTACACCTTC
-,TRBV10-2,TRBJ2-7,TRBD1,CASSETGLLYEQYF,TGCGCCAGCAGCGAGACAGGGTTGCTCTACGAGCAGTACTTC
-,TRBV11-2,TRBJ1-5,-,CASSLDSSKQPQHF,TGTGCCAGCAGCTTAGACTCCTCGAAGCAGCCCCAGCATTTT
many,TRBV29-1,TRBJ2-3,-,CSVAGTPRTDTQYF,TGCAGCGTCGCGGGTACCCCACGCACAGATACGCAGTATTTT
many,TRBV5-1,TRBJ1-5,-,CASSVEGQPQHF,TGCGCCAGCAGCGTCGAGGGTCAGCCCCAGCATTTT
-,TRBV7-9,TRBJ2-1,TRBD1,CASSPLIPGQSREQFF,TGTGCCAGCAGCCCACTTATCCCGGGACAGTCTCGTGAGCAGTTCTTC
many,TRBV10-3,TRBJ2-5,-,CAISESGEQETQYF,TGTGCCATCAGTGAGTCGGGGGAACAAGAGACCCAGTACTTC
few,TRBV2,TRBJ2-7,TRBD1,CASSAIRDRGLYEQYF,TGTGCCAGCAGTGCAATTCGGGACAGGGGGCTTTACGAGCAGTACTTC
-,TRBV12-3/TRBV12-4,TRBJ2-5,-,CASSPLPWRETQYF,TGTGCCAGCAGTCCCTTACCGTGGAGGGAGACCCAGTACTTC
many,TRBV5-1,TRBJ2-2,-,CASSLATYTGELFF,TGCGCCAGCAGCTTGGCGACGTACACCGGGGAGCTGTTTTTT
many,TRBV25-1,TRBJ2-7,-,CASSAQERSSSYEQYF,TGTGCCAGCAGTGCCCAGGAACGCTCGAGCTCCTACGAGCAGTACTTC
many,TRBV7-2,TRBJ2-3,-,CASSPAGTQYF,TGTGCCAGCAGCCCCGCAGGCACGCAGTATTTT
-,TRBV10-1,TRBJ2-2,TRBD2,CASSENGLARDTGELFF,TGCGCCAGCAGTGAAAACGGACTAGCGAGGGACACCGGGGAGCTGTTTTTT
few,TRBV5-1,TRBJ2-1,TRBD2,CASSLVPSGRSYNEQFF,TGCGCCAGCAGCTTGGTCCCTAGCGGGAGAAGCTACAATGAGCAGTTCTTC
many,TRBV11-2,TRBJ1-3,-,CASSYFGRDIYF,TGTGCCAGCAGCTACTTCGGAAGGGACATATATTTT
many,TRBV6-2/TRBV6-3,TRBJ2-1,TRBD2,CASSSPTSIYEQFF,TGTGCCAGCAGCTCCCCGACTAGCATCTATGAGCAGTTCTTC
many,TRBV20-1,TRBJ2-1,-,CSASSGGGSYNEQFF,TGCAGTGCTAGTTCAGGCGGTGGCTCCTACAATGAGCAGTTCTTC
-,TRBV29-1,TRBJ2-3,-,CSGARATDTQYF,TGCAGCGGGGCACGGGCCACAGATACGCAGTATTTT
-,TRBV9,TRBJ2-5,-,CASSVGGRQYGTQYF,TGTGCCAGCAGCGTAGGAGGTCGGCAATATGGGACCCAGTACTTC
many,TRBV11-2,TRBJ1-2,-,CASSTGTAAYGYTF,TGTGCCAGCAGTACCGGGACTGCCGCCTATGGCTACACCTTC
many,TRBV20-1,TRBJ2-4,-,CSARRINIQYF,TGCAGTGCTCGTAGGATTAACATTCAGTACTTC
many,TRBV27,TRBJ2-1,-,CASPRREQFF,TGTGCCAGCCCCCGCCGGGAGCAGTTCTTC
many,TRBV7-9,TRBJ2-3,TRBD1,CASSPAGTATDTQYF,TGTGCCAGCAGCCCGGCCGGGACAGCTACAGATACGCAGTATTTT
many,TRBV5-1,TRBJ2-7,TRBD1,CASGPGTGLYEQYF,TGCGCCAGCGGCCCCGGGACAGGGTTGTACGAGCAGTACTTC
many,TRBV3-1,TRBJ2-7,-,CASRQLGLLGEQYF,TGTGCCAGCAGACAACTCGGATTACTCGGCGAGCAGTACTTC
-,TRBV20-1,TRBJ2-1,-,CSALRGRTYNEQFF,TGCAGTGCCCTCAGAGGGAGGACCTACAATGAGCAGTTCTTC
many,TRBV7-9,TRBJ2-2,-,CASSDGDGAGELFF,TGTGCCAGCAGCGACGGAGATGGGGCCGGGGAGCTGTTTTTT
many,TRBV10-3,TRBJ1-2,-,CAISDLGLYGYTF,TGTGCCATCAGTGACCTGGGACTTTATGGCTACACCTTC
many,TRBV5-1,TRBJ2-5,-,CASSLMTQETQYF,TGCGCCAGCAGCTTGATGACTCAAGAGACCCAGTACTTC
-,TRBV9,TRBJ2-3,TRBD2,CASSGLGGGSTDTQYF,TGTGCCAGCAGCGGGCTGGGCGGGGGAAGCACAGATACGCAGTATTTT
many,TRBV7-2,TRBJ2-2,-,CASSSTIGEGELFF,TGTGCCAGCAGCTCCACGATCGGGGAGGGGGAGCTGTTTTTT
many,TRBV5-1,TRBJ1-2,-,CASSWGTGYTF,TGCGCCAGCAGCTGGGGGACCGGCTACACCTTC
many,TRBV4-3,TRBJ2-7,-,CASSQDHRDGYEQYF,TGCGCCAGCAGCCAAGATCACCGGGACGGGTACGAGCAGTACTTC